This passage covers 30 T cell receptor beta chains from one sample sequenced in a study of regulatory T cells in long-lasting Graves disease. HTBI primers from iRepertoire and Arm-PCR of CDR3 regions yielded the TCR beta libraries. TCRdb itself ran the multiplex PCR reads through MiXCR, one entry per CDR3 protein. Altogether around 500,000 distinct CDR3 sequences are present, 12% being singletons, with the ten largest covering 7.5% to 9%. This sample's time point: newly diagnosed GD, antithyroid drugs for less than 3 months. TCR sequences were obtained from RNA taken from PBMCs. The same data also went into a second study, on T cells in Graves' hyperthyroidism and ophthalmopathy.

This specimen was peripheral blood mononuclear cells (PBMCs), taken at new diagnosis, from a patient treated with antithyroid drugs. These receptors were collected from a woman aged 25 to 45 with Graves disease.

This clonotype was counted at least ten times. The chain recombines TRBV27 with TRBJ1-5; no clear D gene. Germline V gene sequence: CDR1 MNHEY, CDR2 SMNVEV (reference sequence). Trimming shortened V by 3 bases and J by 10 bases, and 13 bases separated the two germline ends. This CDR3 has 13 residues. The CDR3 DNA is TGTGCCAGCAGTTTCCAGCTGTATGGACCCCAGCATTTT. It yields the protein CASSFQLYGPQHF.

This clonotype came up many times. The junction departs from germline at one end; a sequencing error may be responsible. J is TRBJ2-1 and V is TRBV12-3 or TRBV12-4, with TRBD2 identical over 15 bases. CDR3 length: 12 amino acids. CDR3 protein: CASSYGTSGRWF. CDR3 bases: TGTGCCAGCAGTTATGGGACTAGCGGGAGGTGGTTC.

This clonotype appeared many times. The genes are TRBV20-1 and TRBJ2-7; D is perhaps TRBD1 or TRBD2 (7 bases each). V lost 0 bases and J 0 bases, leaving 15 bases between the germline ends. The CDR3 is 16 residues long. Germline CDR1 DFQATT, CDR2 SNEGSKA (reference sequence). This CDR3 is CSARDWDSGNSYEQYF. CDR3 DNA sequence: TGCAGTGCTAGAGATTGGGACAGCGGGAACTCCTACGAGCAGTACTTC.

This rearrangement joins TRBV20-1 to TRBJ1-2; TRBD1 might be the D (5 bases). Trimming stripped 1 base from V and 2 bases from J, with 14 bases between. This CDR3 region has 15 residues. CDR1 is DFQATT and CDR2 is SNEGSKA in the germline V gene (reference sequence). The CDR3 sequence is CSARGGPGWNYGYTF. CDR3 in DNA: TGCAGTGCTAGAGGTGGGCCAGGGTGGAACTATGGCTACACCTTC.

The V call is TRBV4-1, the J call TRBJ2-2, with D possibly being TRBD1 (6 bases). V was pared by 1 base and J by 3 bases, with 18 bases between. Looked up from germline, CDR1 is MGHRA and CDR2 is YSYEKL. CDR3 size: 18 residues. CDR3 DNA: TGCGCCAGCAGCCAAGTGTGGGTAGGACAGTTTTACACCGGGGAGCTGTTTTTT. Its translation: CASSQVWVGQFYTGELFF.

This clonotype was seen repeatedly, ten times or more. V usage is TRBV12-3 or TRBV12-4 and J usage is TRBJ1-1, with D possibly matching TRBD1 (6 bases). The CDR3 has 15 residues. V was cut by 7 bases and J by 1 base, with 16 bases left in between. CDR3 sequence: CASIPRGGSNTEAFF. For the CDR3, the DNA is TGTGCCAGCATCCCAAGAGGGGGTTCGAACACTGAAGCTTTCTTT.

This clonotype has at least ten counts. The chain couples TRBV6-5 to TRBJ1-5; D remains unclear. Looked up from germline, CDR1 is MNHEY and CDR2 is SVGAGI. V lost 0 bases and J 6 bases, leaving 9 bases between the germline ends. The CDR3 covers 14 residues. The CDR3 sequence is CASSYSFRGQPQHF. The CDR3 DNA follows: TGTGCCAGCAGTTACTCGTTCCGGGGTCAGCCCCAGCATTTT.

This clonotype was counted between two and nine times. The chain couples TRBV6-9 to TRBJ1-1; a weak D match, TRBD1 (5 bases). Trimming shortened V by 3 bases and J by 4 bases, and 15 bases separated the two germline ends. Germline lookup yields CDR1 MNHGY and CDR2 SVAAGI. The CDR3 contains 15 residues. CDR3 bases: TGTGCCAGCAGTTACCAGCCGGGGGGGTCCACTGAAGCTTTCTTT. Its protein product is CASSYQPGGSTEAFF.

In its sample, this clonotype was seen many times. The chain links TRBV18 to TRBJ2-4, with 7 bases identical to TRBD2. The J call may be incorrect, as the DNA end agrees better with TRBJ2-1. Germline V gives CDR1 KGHSH, CDR2 LQKENI. This CDR3 has 14 amino acids. CDR3 sequence reads: CASTVELAATEQFF. The CDR3 DNA is TGTGCCAGCACGGTGGAGCTAGCGGCCACTGAGCAGTTCTTC.

This clonotype was counted between two and nine times. The rearrangement uses TRBV19 and TRBJ1-2; maybe TRBD1 (6 bases). Looked up from germline, CDR1 is LNHDA and CDR2 is SQIVND (reference sequence). The CDR3 is 12 residues long. With 7 bases removed from V and 2 bases from J, the gap between germline ends came to 8 bases. In DNA form, the CDR3 reads TGTGCCAGTAATGGACAGAACTATGGCTACACCTTC. Its protein is CASNGQNYGYTF.

Ten or more counts support this clonotype. The rearrangement uses TRBV9 and TRBJ2-1; 7 bases fit TRBD1. The ends lost 4 bases at V and 2 bases at J; junction bases unmatched: 6. Germline V lookup: CDR1 SGDLS, CDR2 YYNGEE. The CDR3 is 15 amino acids. As DNA, the CDR3 is TGTGCCAGCAGCTCGGCCGGGACAGCCTACAATGAGCAGTTCTTC. Protein: CASSSAGTAYNEQFF.

The table lists this clonotype with many counts. The chain links TRBV10-3 to TRBJ2-5; 9 bases fit TRBD2. V trimming: 4 bases; J trimming: 0 bases; junction bases outside the gene matches: 3. This CDR3 region has 15 residues. The germline gives CDR1 ENHRY, CDR2 SYGVKD. The CDR3 DNA follows: TGTGCCATCAGTGTGGCGGGGGGGTACCAAGAGACCCAGTACTTC. Its translation is CAISVAGGYQETQYF.

In this sample, this clonotype turned up many times. This chain uses TRBV28 with TRBJ2-7, with 12 bases fitting TRBD2. Germline values: CDR1 MDHEN, CDR2 SYDVKM. The CDR3 length is 15 residues. Germline trimming cut 4 bases from V and 7 bases from J; bases unmatched to any gene: 8. CDR3 in DNA: TGTGCCAGCAGTTCCGTGCCGACTAGCGGGAGTGAGCAGTACTTC. This gives the protein CASSSVPTSGSEQYF.

This clonotype was seen ten or more times. V usage is TRBV12-3 or TRBV12-4 and J usage is TRBJ1-1; D unclear. The CDR3 spans 14 residues. V lost 7 bases and J lost 1, with 13 bases in between. CDR3 in amino acids: CASTLLHENTEAFF. The CDR3, as DNA: TGTGCCAGCACCTTATTGCACGAGAACACTGAAGCTTTCTTT.

This rearrangement joins TRBV12-3 or TRBV12-4 to TRBJ2-2; D is possibly TRBD2 (7 bases). With 7 bases removed from V and 8 bases from J, the gap between germline ends came to 20 bases. The CDR3 loop spans 15 amino acids. The CDR3 loop reads CASTLAGGAGGELFF. In DNA form, the CDR3 reads TGTGCCAGCACCCTGGCTGGGGGGGCGGGGGGGGAGCTGTTTTTT.

This clonotype was seen only a few times. The chain links TRBV2 to TRBJ2-7; 11 positions match TRBD2. Germline CDR1 SNHLY, CDR2 FYNNEI. CDR3 length equals 17 residues. CDR3 sequence reads: CASKAASGRSSSYEQYF. CDR3 bases: TGTGCTTCTAAGGCAGCTAGCGGGAGGTCGAGCTCCTACGAGCAGTACTTC.

The chain carries TRBV19 and TRBJ1-3; D uncertain. Germline lookup yields CDR1 LNHDA and CDR2 SQIVND (reference sequence). The CDR3 is 14 residues long. The V end was cut by 3 bases, the J end by 0 bases, with 6 bases between. Here the CDR3 DNA reads TGTGCCAGTAGTATGGGCCTCTCTGGAAACACCATATATTTT. This translates into CASSMGLSGNTIYF.

This clonotype was seen many times. The V call is TRBV5-6, the J call TRBJ2-1; 8 nucleotides line up with TRBD2. The CDR3 spans 17 residues. Germline V lookup: CDR1 SGHDT, CDR2 YYEEEE. Trimming cost V 0 bases and J 2 bases; bases outside gene matches: 7. Written as DNA, the CDR3 is TGTGCCAGCAGCTTGGGGATCGGGACTAGTCCCTACAATGAGCAGTTCTTC. This encodes CASSLGIGTSPYNEQFF.

DNA of the CDR3: TGTGCCAGTAGTATTACCATGGGAAACACCATATATTTT. Residues: CASSITMGNTIYF. V usage is TRBV19 and J usage is TRBJ1-3; D gene unclear. CDR1 is LNHDA and CDR2 is SQIVND in the germline V gene (reference sequence). Trimming took 3 bases from V and 4 from J, leaving 7 bases between them. The CDR3 runs 13 residues.

This clonotype was seen ten or more times. The chain couples TRBV5-1 to TRBJ1-1; D uncertain. V was pared by 0 bases and J by 1 base, with 4 bases between. CDR3 size: 13 residues. Per the germline V gene, CDR1 is SGHRS and CDR2 is YFSETQ. The CDR3 loop reads CASSLAENTEAFF. The DNA of the CDR3 is TGCGCCAGCAGCTTGGCGGAGAACACTGAAGCTTTCTTT. The whole variable domain, filled in from reference TRBV5-1 and TRBJ1-1, reads KAGVTQTPRYLIKTRGQQVTLSCSPISGHRSVSWYQQTPGQGLQFLFEYFSETQRNKGNFPGRFSGRQFSNSRSEMNVSTLELGDSALYLCASSLAENTEAFFGQGTRLTVV.

The table lists this clonotype with many counts. In DNA form, the CDR3 reads TGTGCCAGCAGCCAGCATTTTAATACGCAGTATTTT. It encodes CASSQHFNTQYF. J is TRBJ2-3 and V is TRBV3-1, with no clear D. Germline loops: CDR1 LGHDT, CDR2 YNNKEL (reference sequence). V was clipped by 3 bases and J by 7 bases, with 8 bases between them. The length of the CDR3 is 12 residues.

This clonotype came up many times. The chain joins TRBV2 to TRBJ1-5; D possibly corresponds to TRBD1 (5 bases). The CDR3 consists of 14 residues. Germline-derived CDR1 and CDR2 are SNHLY and FYNNEI. V was cut by 8 bases and J by 0 bases, with 11 bases left in between. This chain's CDR3 is CASAQAFSNQPQHF. Here the CDR3 DNA reads TGTGCCAGCGCACAGGCGTTTAGCAATCAGCCCCAGCATTTT.

The chain uses TRBV6-5 and TRBJ1-5; D is ambiguous. The CDR3 extends over 15 amino acids. V was clipped by 2 bases and J by 0 bases, with 8 bases between them. The germline CDR1 and CDR2 sequences are MNHEY and SVGAGI. In DNA form, the CDR3 reads TGTGCCAGCAGTTACCGGGCTCCTAGCAATCAGCCCCAGCATTTT. Translated: CASSYRAPSNQPQHF.

This clonotype was counted many times. This rearrangement joins TRBV11-3 to TRBJ2-7; possible D gene TRBD1, 6 bases. V gave up 4 bases and J gave up 8 bases, with 9 bases separating them. The CDR3 loop spans 11 amino acids. Germline loops: CDR1 SGHNT, CDR2 YENEEA. CDR3 coding DNA: TGTGCCAGCAGCTCGGGACAAAAGCAGTACTTC. Its translation is CASSSGQKQYF.

The table lists this clonotype with a count of one. This chain links TRBV19 with TRBJ1-5; D might be TRBD1 (5 bases). The CDR3 covers 14 residues. Germline loops: CDR1 LNHDA, CDR2 SQIVND (reference sequence). V was trimmed by 6 bases and J by 3 bases, leaving 12 bases between them. CDR3 bases: TGTGCCAGTAGCGGGGGACTTACCAATCAGCCCCAGCATTTT. This sequence encodes CASSGGLTNQPQHF.

This clonotype came up many times. The V call is TRBV12-3 or TRBV12-4, the J call TRBJ1-5; D is undetermined. Trimming cost V 1 base and J 7 bases, with 5 bases left between them. The CDR3 has 12 amino acids. CDR3 sequence reads: CASSLVPQPQHF. CDR3 DNA sequence: TGTGCCAGCAGTTTAGTCCCCCAGCCCCAGCATTTT.

This clonotype was found many times. This rearrangement joins TRBV9 to TRBJ2-7, with 7 bases identical to TRBD2. Germline-derived CDR1 and CDR2 are SGDLS and YYNGEE. The CDR3 has 15 residues. The J segment lost 5 bases and the V segment lost 0 bases, leaving 8 bases of the junction unmatched. Here the CDR3 reads CASSVALADINEQYF. The CDR3, as DNA: TGTGCCAGCAGCGTAGCGCTAGCGGACATCAACGAGCAGTACTTC.

The rearrangement joins TRBV7-7 to TRBJ2-3; 7 bases are a match to TRBD1. The V gene end was trimmed by 3 bases and the J gene end by 6 bases; junction bases not matched to a gene: 6. CDR3 length: 14 residues. Germline lookup yields CDR1 SSHAT and CDR2 FNYEAQ (reference sequence). CDR3 DNA: TGTGCCAGCAGCTTTCTGGACAGGCCGGATACGCAGTATTTT. Translation: CASSFLDRPDTQYF.

V gene TRBV19 combines with J gene TRBJ2-5; no reliable D call. There are 16 residues in the CDR3. In germline, CDR1 is LNHDA, CDR2 SQIVND (reference sequence). V lost 5 bases, J lost 1 base, and 17 bases lay in between. The CDR3 DNA reads as TGTGCCAGTAGTTATGAATCAGAAAAAACCCAAGAGACCCAGTACTTC. This translates into CASSYESEKTQETQYF. Supplemented by reference TRBV19 and TRBJ2-5, the full variable domain reads DGGITQSPKYLFRKEGQNVTLSCEQNLNHDAMYWYRQDPGQGLRLIYYSQIVNDFQKGDIAEGYSVSREKKESFPLTVTSAQKNPTAFYLCASSYESEKTQETQYFGPGTRLLVL.

The chain uses TRBV24-1 and TRBJ1-4; no clear D. CDR1 KGHDR and CDR2 SFDVKD come from the germline V gene. CDR3 length: 14 amino acids. Between the trimmed V and J ends, which lost 2 bases and 8 bases, there was a span of 11 bases. In nucleotides, the CDR3 is TGTGCCACCAGTGATTCGGCAGACGCAGAAAAACTGTTTTTT. Amino acids: CATSDSADAEKLFF.